Shown below are 8 T cell receptor beta chains from a single sample sequenced in a study of T cell clonality in common variable immunodeficiency. This table comes from immunoSEQ multiplex PCR, and its TCRdb copy is limited to in-frame clones, with some not included. The data show around 40,000 clones, none appearing only once, with approximately 2% held by the ten largest. The sample was peripheral blood mononuclear cells. These receptors all stem from a person aged 18 to 75 in good health.

This clone was observed at least ten times. The read stops 3 residues short of the end of the CDR3; the missing end is completed from the germline J gene. V gene TRBV9 combines with J gene TRBJ2-3, with 10 bases that match TRBD2. The CDR3 has 14 residues. After removal of 7 bases from V and 3 bases from J, the junction contained 5 bases not matched to a gene. CDR1 is SGDLS, CDR2 YYNGEE, per germline. The covered CDR3 bases are TGTGCCAGCCTAGAACTAGCGGGGACAGATACG. It encodes CASLELAGTDT. The entire CDR3 protein reads CASLELAGTDTQYF.

There are many counts of this clone. Read sequence stops 3 residues before the CDR3 end, and the germline J gene provides the missing end. The gene calls are TRBV7-2 and TRBJ2-2; no clear D. Between the trimmed V and J ends, which lost 2 bases and 1 base, there was a span of 8 bases. The germline V gene has CDR1 SGHTA and CDR2 FQGNSA. The length of the CDR3 is 15 residues. The sequenced CDR3 bases are TGTGCCAGCAGCTTAATCGGTCAGAACACCGGGGAG. Residues: CASSLIGQNTGE. The whole CDR3 protein reads CASSLIGQNTGELFF.

This clone occurred many times. The CDR3 goes on 3 residues after the read ends, and that part is filled in from the germline J gene. This chain uses TRBV29-1 with TRBJ2-6; perhaps TRBD1 as D (6 bases). V was trimmed by 5 bases and J by 2 bases, leaving 7 bases between them. This CDR3 spans 13 amino acids. Germline lookup yields CDR1 SQVTM and CDR2 ANQGSEA. The CDR3 loop reads CSVTGTGANVLTF. CDR3 DNA, as far as it was read: TGCAGCGTTACAGGGACTGGGGCCAACGTC.

This clone was seen repeatedly, ten times or more. The missing CDR3 end, 3 residues past where the read stops, is filled in from the germline J gene. This rearrangement joins TRBV29-1 to TRBJ2-7; 7 bases fit TRBD1. This CDR3 has 16 amino acids. Germline assignment: CDR1 SQVTM and CDR2 ANQGSEA. Trimming at V came to 2 bases and at J to 0 bases, leaving 10 bases not matched to a gene. The CDR3 bases that were read are TGCAGCGTTGAAATCGCAAGGACAGGTTTCTCCTACGAG. Translation gives CSVEIARTGFSYE. The whole CDR3 sequence reads CSVEIARTGFSYEQYF.

The sample holds many counts of this clone. The read halts 3 residues ahead of the CDR3 end, with the missing end drawn from the germline J gene. The rearrangement uses TRBV15 and TRBJ1-1, with 7 bases lining up with TRBD1. This CDR3 comprises 15 residues. With V trimmed by 5 bases and J by 4 bases, 10 bases remained unmatched. The germline gives CDR1 LNHNV, CDR2 YYDKDF (reference sequence). Partial CDR3 DNA: TGTGCCACCAGCTCTCACCGGGACAGAGGCACTGAA. Its protein is CATSSHRDRGTE. In full, the CDR3 is CATSSHRDRGTEAFF.

This clone was observed many times. The read gets to within 3 residues of the CDR3 end, and the germline J gene fills in the rest. This chain links TRBV14 with TRBJ2-5; either TRBD1 or TRBD2 may fit D (6 bases each). CDR1 is SGHDN, CDR2 FVKESK, per germline. V lost 1 base to trimming and J lost 5 bases, with 11 bases between them. CDR3 length equals 14 residues. Incomplete CDR3 DNA: TGTGCCAGCAGCCAAGTCAGGGGAGGCGAGACC. Protein product: CASSQVRGGET. The entire CDR3 reads CASSQVRGGETQYF. The variable domain in full, with the rest retrieved from reference TRBV14 and TRBJ2-5, is EAGVTQFPSHSVIEKGQTVTLRCDPISGHDNLYWYRRVMGKEIKFLLHFVKESKQDESGMPNNRFLAERTGGTYSTLKVQPAELEDSGVYFCASSQVRGGETQYFGPGTRLLVL.

Concerning this clone: Read sequence stops 3 residues before the CDR3 end, and the germline J gene provides the missing end. This chain connects TRBV11-2 to TRBJ2-7; TRBD1 matches 8 bases. Germline lookup yields CDR1 SGHAT and CDR2 FQNNGV. This CDR3 comprises 14 residues. The ends lost 3 bases at V and 5 bases at J; junction bases unmatched: 6. The CDR3 loop is CASSFVQGVNEQYF. CDR3 DNA, as far as it was read: TGTGCCAGCAGCTTCGTACAGGGGGTCAACGAG.

In its sample, this clone was seen many times. The sequence runs out 3 residues before the end of the CDR3; the remainder is reconstructed from the germline J gene. This chain uses TRBV19 with TRBJ2-2; D gene unclear. Trimming removed 4 bases from V and 1 base from J, with 7 bases in between. CDR3 length equals 14 residues. Germline loops: CDR1 LNHDA, CDR2 SQIVND (reference sequence). The CDR3 protein is CASSTSGNTGELFF. The DNA read from the CDR3 is TGTGCCAGTAGTACCTCGGGGAACACCGGGGAG.